The rows below give T cell receptor beta chains drawn from one sample of a study of shared clonotypes between healthy human individuals. This table comes from immunoSEQ multiplex PCR, and its TCRdb copy is limited to in-frame clones, with some not included. The data contain about 2.4 million clones, 93% of them singletons. Sequencing was performed on naive CD4+ T cells from PBMCs. These receptors all come from a young man in good health. Some clones in this sample may be carry-over from other donors' samples. Both conserved end residues are part of each CDR3. D genes are given only for firm matches. Clone size is not always given. Where it is, it says once, few, many or a class for expanded clones.

j_call,clone_size,d_call,v_call,cdr3_aa,cdr3_nt
TRBJ1-3,NA,NA,TRBV27,CASSLVAGNTIYF,TGTGCCAGCAGTTTAGTAGCCGGAAACACCATATATTTT
TRBJ2-4,NA,TRBD2,TRBV7-8,CASSLAGRLNIQYF,TGTGCCAGCAGCTTAGCCGGGAGGCTCAATATTCAGTACTTC
TRBJ2-3,NA,NA,TRBV5-1,CASGNGGTSTDTQYF,TGCGCCAGCGGGAACGGGGGAACTAGCACAGATACGCAGTATTTT
TRBJ2-7,NA,TRBD1,TRBV5-6,CASSSPRQGALEQYF,TGTGCCAGCAGCTCCCCCCGACAGGGGGCCCTCGAGCAGTACTTC
TRBJ2-7,NA,TRBD2,TRBV14,CASSQVPRGRANEQYF,TGTGCCAGCAGCCAAGTCCCTCGGGGGAGGGCAAACGAGCAGTACTTC
TRBJ1-1,NA,NA,TRBV29-1,CSGVTGNTEAFF,TGCAGCGGTGTGACAGGTAACACTGAAGCTTTCTTT
TRBJ2-7,NA,NA,TRBV9,CASSSRVVGTYEQYF,TGTGCCAGCAGCAGTAGGGTGGTAGGCACCTACGAGCAGTACTTC
TRBJ2-3,NA,TRBD2,TRBV6-5,CASTPRAGDTDTQYF,TGTGCCAGCACTCCTAGGGCGGGAGACACAGATACGCAGTATTTT
TRBJ2-1,NA,TRBD2,TRBV30,CAWSWGGRGHEQFF,TGTGCCTGGAGTTGGGGCGGGAGAGGCCATGAGCAGTTCTTC
TRBJ2-5,NA,TRBD1,TRBV6-5,CASSYLGTALQETQYF,TGTGCCAGCAGTTACCTGGGGACAGCACTACAAGAGACCCAGTACTTC
TRBJ1-1,NA,NA,TRBV28,CASSRWARDTEAFF,TGTGCCAGTTCGCGTTGGGCAAGGGACACTGAAGCTTTCTTT
TRBJ2-7,once,NA,TRBV4-3,CASSHARFYEQYF,TGCGCCAGCAGCCACGCTAGATTCTACGAGCAGTACTTC
TRBJ2-1,NA,TRBD1,TRBV7-9,CASSSLTGADSYNEQFF,TGTGCCAGCAGTTCACTAACAGGGGCAGACTCCTACAATGAGCAGTTCTTC
TRBJ2-2,few,NA,TRBV19,CASTPRSRKTNTGELFF,TGTGCCAGTACTCCCAGATCAAGGAAAACGAACACCGGGGAGCTGTTTTTT
TRBJ2-3,NA,TRBD1,TRBV6-1,CASSRTGEVDTQYF,TGTGCCAGCAGTCGGACAGGGGAGGTAGATACGCAGTATTTT
TRBJ1-2,NA,NA,TRBV6-1,CASSQPRKDYGYTF,TGTGCCAGCAGTCAGCCCCGTAAAGACTATGGCTACACCTTC
TRBJ1-4,once,NA,TRBV19,CASSILSTATREKLFF,TGTGCCAGTAGTATCCTCTCGACGGCTACGCGGGAAAAACTGTTTTTT
TRBJ2-3,once,NA,TRBV7-8,CASSPSTPPDTQYF,TGTGCCAGCAGCCCCTCGACTCCGCCGGATACGCAGTATTTT
TRBJ1-1,NA,NA,TRBV6-5,CASSQGRNTEAFF,TGTGCCAGCAGTCAGGGGAGGAACACTGAAGCTTTCTTT
TRBJ2-5,once,TRBD2,TRBV6-5,CASQRERGQETQYF,TGTGCCAGTCAGCGGGAGCGGGGCCAAGAGACCCAGTACTTC
TRBJ2-1,NA,TRBD2,TRBV28,CASSRTGTSGRAEQFF,TGTGCCAGCAGCCGAACCGGGACTAGCGGGAGGGCCGAGCAGTTCTTC
TRBJ1-5,once,NA,TRBV6-7,CASSSHAAGDNNQPQHF,TGTGCCAGCAGTTCCCACGCCGCGGGGGATAACAATCAGCCCCAGCATTTT
TRBJ1-1,NA,TRBD1,TRBV28,CASTPGGYTEAFF,TGTGCCAGCACTCCAGGGGGCTACACTGAAGCTTTCTTT
TRBJ1-4,NA,TRBD1,TRBV7-9,CASSLDGGQGDEKLFF,TGTGCCAGCAGCTTAGATGGGGGACAGGGTGATGAAAAACTGTTTTTT
TRBJ1-2,NA,NA,TRBV4-1,CASSQAELSMVGYTF,TGCGCCAGCAGCCAAGCGGAACTGTCTATGGTGGGCTACACCTTC
TRBJ2-3,NA,NA,TRBV28,CASSLRRRRDTQYF,TGTGCCAGCAGCTTACGCCGGCGGAGAGATACGCAGTATTTT
TRBJ1-1,NA,NA,TRBV11-2,CASSRTSNTEAFF,TGTGCCAGCAGTCGAACATCGAACACTGAAGCTTTCTTT
TRBJ1-4,NA,NA,TRBV28,CASSIIGPKRGEKLFF,TGTGCCAGCAGTATTATTGGCCCAAAACGGGGGGAAAAACTGTTTTTT
TRBJ2-3,NA,TRBD1,TRBV11-1,CASSLLGQGTPDTQYF,TGTGCCAGCAGCCTCCTAGGACAGGGGACCCCAGATACGCAGTATTTT
TRBJ2-3,once,TRBD2,TRBV7-6,CASTRGLAGGSTDTQYF,TGTGCCAGCACCCGCGGACTAGCGGGAGGGAGCACAGATACGCAGTATTTT
TRBJ2-1,once,TRBD2,TRBV7-6,CASSPTSEGEQFF,TGTGCCAGCAGCCCCACTAGCGAAGGAGAGCAGTTCTTC
TRBJ2-1,NA,TRBD2,TRBV6-4,CASSDPAGGLNEQFF,TGTGCCAGCAGTGACCCTGCGGGAGGGCTCAATGAGCAGTTCTTC
TRBJ1-1,NA,NA,TRBV11-2,CASSLVSGTTEAFF,TGTGCCAGCAGCTTAGTTTCCGGGACCACTGAAGCTTTCTTT
TRBJ1-4,NA,TRBD1,TRBV4-1,CASKRGQGYEKLFF,TGCGCCAGTAAACGGGGACAGGGTTACGAAAAACTGTTTTTT
TRBJ2-5,NA,NA,TRBV5-1,CASSYARETQYF,TGCGCCAGCAGTTATGCCCGGGAGACCCAGTACTTC
TRBJ2-7,NA,NA,TRBV6-1,CASSGARGYEQYF,TGTGCCAGCAGTGGCGCGAGGGGCTACGAGCAGTACTTC
TRBJ2-3,NA,NA,TRBV7-2,CASSFERIPEDTQYF,TGTGCCAGCAGCTTTGAAAGGATACCGGAAGATACGCAGTATTTT
TRBJ1-4,NA,NA,TRBV9,CASSVAVSSEKLFF,TGTGCCAGCAGCGTAGCAGTGAGCAGCGAAAAACTGTTTTTT
TRBJ2-3,once,NA,TRBV19,CASSGGPVPATQYF,TGTGCCAGCTCGGGCGGTCCTGTCCCAGCTACGCAGTATTTT
TRBJ1-2,NA,NA,TRBV5-6,CASSWGGTGPYGYTF,TGTGCCAGCAGCTGGGGCGGAACAGGGCCCTATGGCTACACCTTC
TRBJ1-5,NA,NA,TRBV5-6,CASSPSTVSRPDSNQPQHF,TGTGCCAGCAGCCCATCGACGGTGAGCAGGCCTGATAGCAATCAGCCCCAGCATTTT